A selection of T cell receptor beta chains follows, all from one sample in a study of T cells in Graves' hyperthyroidism and ophthalmopathy. TCRdb itself ran the multiplex PCR reads through MiXCR, one entry per CDR3 protein. The data hold fewer than 350,000 distinct CDR3 sequences, with about 14% observed a single time. Sequenced material: blood. The receptor source for this set is a woman in her twenties or thirties with Graves' hyperthyroidism that later progressed to Graves' ophthalmopathy. Each CDR3 is given with its conserved first and last residue. Fields, in order: CDR3 protein, CDR3 DNA, V gene, D gene, clone size, J gene. D genes are given only for firm matches. A row's size may be missing; if present it is once, few, many or a size class.

CDR3aa: CATSSRQGLAKNIQYF
CDR3nt: TGTGCCACCAGCAGCCGTCAGGGTCTAGCCAAAAACATTCAGTACTTC
v_gene: TRBV15
d_gene: NA
abundance: few
j_gene: TRBJ2-4

CDR3aa: CAWSSSGGGTDTQYF
CDR3nt: TGTGCCTGGAGTTCTAGCGGAGGAGGCACAGATACGCAGTATTTT
v_gene: TRBV30
d_gene: TRBD2
abundance: many
j_gene: TRBJ2-3

CDR3aa: CASMGLADNEQFF
CDR3nt: TGTGCCAGCATGGGACTAGCGGACAATGAGCAGTTCTTC
v_gene: TRBV27
d_gene: TRBD2
abundance: many
j_gene: TRBJ2-1

CDR3aa: CSAGEGYEQFF
CDR3nt: TGCAGTGCCGGAGAGGGGTACGAGCAGTTCTTC
v_gene: TRBV20-1
d_gene: NA
abundance: many
j_gene: TRBJ2-1

CDR3aa: CASSIVGAVITEAFF
CDR3nt: TGTGCCAGTAGTATAGTAGGAGCGGTTATCACTGAAGCTTTCTTT
v_gene: TRBV19
d_gene: NA
abundance: many
j_gene: TRBJ1-1

CDR3aa: CASSYGLDLSNEQFF
CDR3nt: TGTGCCAGCAGTTACGGACTAGATCTGAGTAATGAGCAGTTCTTC
v_gene: TRBV6-2/TRBV6-3
d_gene: TRBD2
abundance: many
j_gene: TRBJ2-1

CDR3aa: CASSQERFRGPHETQYF
CDR3nt: TGCGCCAGCAGCCAAGAAAGGTTCCGGGGGCCCCACGAGACCCAGTACTTC
v_gene: TRBV4-1
d_gene: NA
abundance: NA
j_gene: TRBJ2-5

CDR3aa: CASSSRQGGRKDTQYF
CDR3nt: TGTGCCAGCAGCTCACGACAAGGCGGGAGAAAAGATACGCAGTATTTT
v_gene: TRBV5-4
d_gene: TRBD2
abundance: NA
j_gene: TRBJ2-3

CDR3aa: CGSSGGTAGYGYTF
CDR3nt: TGTGGCAGCAGCGGTGGGACGGCCGGATATGGCTACACCTTC
v_gene: TRBV9
d_gene: NA
abundance: NA
j_gene: TRBJ1-2

CDR3aa: CASSRDGRYEQYF
CDR3nt: TGCGCCAGCAGCCGGGACGGCCGCTACGAGCAGTACTTC
v_gene: TRBV5-1
d_gene: NA
abundance: many
j_gene: TRBJ2-7

CDR3aa: CASGQGQVGGEQYF
CDR3nt: TGTGCCAGCGGCCAGGGACAGGTGGGGGGCGAGCAGTACTTC
v_gene: TRBV6-1
d_gene: TRBD1
abundance: few
j_gene: TRBJ2-7

CDR3aa: CASSYKGLLQPQHF
CDR3nt: TGTGCCAGCAGTTACAAGGGGCTCCTGCAGCCCCAGCATTTT
v_gene: TRBV6-2/TRBV6-3
d_gene: NA
abundance: many
j_gene: TRBJ1-5

CDR3aa: CASSAGLAGGNEQFF
CDR3nt: TGTGCCAGCAGCGCAGGACTAGCCGGGGGTAATGAGCAGTTCTTC
v_gene: TRBV7-3
d_gene: TRBD2
abundance: many
j_gene: TRBJ2-1

CDR3aa: CASSPVDRLNQPQHF
CDR3nt: TGTGCCAGCAGCCCGGTCGACAGATTGAATCAGCCCCAGCATTTT
v_gene: TRBV28
d_gene: NA
abundance: many
j_gene: TRBJ1-5

CDR3aa: CASSVGLERKIGTQYF
CDR3nt: TGTGCCAGCAGTGTGGGCCTAGAACGAAAGATTGGTACGCAGTATTTT
v_gene: TRBV2
d_gene: NA
abundance: many
j_gene: TRBJ2-3

CDR3aa: CASSSGTAKNIQYF
CDR3nt: TGTGCCAGCAGCTCCGGGACAGCCAAAAACATTCAGTACTTC
v_gene: TRBV7-9
d_gene: NA
abundance: many
j_gene: TRBJ2-4

CDR3aa: CASSQETYGYTF
CDR3nt: TGTGCCAGCAGCCAAGAAACGTATGGCTACACCTTC
v_gene: TRBV14
d_gene: NA
abundance: many
j_gene: TRBJ1-2

CDR3aa: CASSGGLARDEQYF
CDR3nt: TGTGCCAGCAGCGGGGGACTAGCGCGGGACGAGCAGTACTTC
v_gene: TRBV7-2
d_gene: TRBD2
abundance: few
j_gene: TRBJ2-7

CDR3aa: CASSGGMNTEAFF
CDR3nt: TGTGCCAGCTCAGGAGGGATGAACACTGAAGCTTTCTTT
v_gene: TRBV18
d_gene: NA
abundance: many
j_gene: TRBJ1-1

CDR3aa: CASNGGLNTEAFF
CDR3nt: TGTGCCAGCAACGGGGGCCTGAACACTGAAGCTTTCTTT
v_gene: TRBV6-1
d_gene: NA
abundance: many
j_gene: TRBJ1-1

CDR3aa: CASSIVTGTSEQYF
CDR3nt: TGTGCCAGTAGTATTGTGACAGGGACGTCCGAGCAGTACTTC
v_gene: TRBV19
d_gene: TRBD1
abundance: NA
j_gene: TRBJ2-7

CDR3aa: CAIQPGQGFADTQYF
CDR3nt: TGTGCCATCCAACCGGGACAGGGGTTCGCAGATACGCAGTATTTT
v_gene: TRBV10-3
d_gene: TRBD1
abundance: few
j_gene: TRBJ2-3

CDR3aa: CASAGPGLAGLETQYF
CDR3nt: TGTGCCAGCGCAGGACCCGGACTAGCGGGCCTTGAGACCCAGTACTTC
v_gene: TRBV28
d_gene: TRBD2
abundance: many
j_gene: TRBJ2-5

CDR3aa: CSAPSGGVQSNQPQHF
CDR3nt: TGCAGTGCTCCTTCGGGGGGGGTACAGAGCAATCAGCCCCAGCATTTT
v_gene: TRBV20-1
d_gene: NA
abundance: few
j_gene: TRBJ1-5

CDR3aa: CASSLAFGGDEQYF
CDR3nt: TGTGCCAGCAGCTTAGCTTTTGGGGGCGACGAGCAGTACTTC
v_gene: TRBV7-8
d_gene: NA
abundance: many
j_gene: TRBJ2-7

CDR3aa: CASSYRGPNTEAFF
CDR3nt: TGTGCCAGCAGTTATCGGGGTCCGAACACTGAAGCTTTCTTT
v_gene: TRBV6-5
d_gene: NA
abundance: NA
j_gene: TRBJ1-1

CDR3aa: CASSMGGEVGETQYF
CDR3nt: TGTGCCAGTAGTATGGGGGGGGAAGTAGGGGAGACCCAGTACTTC
v_gene: TRBV19
d_gene: TRBD2
abundance: NA
j_gene: TRBJ2-5

CDR3aa: CASSLDLGWTAYYGYTF
CDR3nt: TGTGCCAGCAGCTTAGATTTGGGGTGGACAGCGTACTATGGCTACACCTTC
v_gene: TRBV7-9
d_gene: NA
abundance: NA
j_gene: TRBJ1-2

CDR3aa: CASSGRSETQYF
CDR3nt: TGTGCCAGCAGCGGGAGGTCAGAGACCCAGTACTTC
v_gene: TRBV6-1
d_gene: TRBD2
abundance: many
j_gene: TRBJ2-5

CDR3aa: CASSLWGTGSNQPQHF
CDR3nt: TGTGCCAGCAGTTTATGGGGGACAGGGAGCAATCAGCCCCAGCATTTT
v_gene: TRBV27
d_gene: TRBD1
abundance: many
j_gene: TRBJ1-5

CDR3aa: CAWSGTGNEQFF
CDR3nt: TGTGCCTGGAGTGGGACAGGGAATGAGCAGTTCTTC
v_gene: TRBV30
d_gene: TRBD1
abundance: many
j_gene: TRBJ2-1

CDR3aa: CASNPGEQETQYF
CDR3nt: TGTGCCAGCAACCCGGGGGAACAAGAGACCCAGTACTTC
v_gene: TRBV6-2/TRBV6-3
d_gene: NA
abundance: few
j_gene: TRBJ2-5

CDR3aa: CASSVTSSTYEQYF
CDR3nt: TGTGCCAGCAGCGTCACTAGCAGTACCTACGAGCAGTACTTC
v_gene: TRBV7-3
d_gene: NA
abundance: many
j_gene: TRBJ2-7

CDR3aa: CSIQGDFNSGANVLTF
CDR3nt: TGCAGCATCCAGGGGGACTTTAACTCTGGGGCCAACGTCCTGACTTTC
v_gene: TRBV29-1
d_gene: NA
abundance: few
j_gene: TRBJ2-6

CDR3aa: CASSSDGGSSGNTIYF
CDR3nt: TGTGCCAGCAGTTCAGACGGAGGGAGCTCTGGAAACACCATATATTTT
v_gene: TRBV12-3/TRBV12-4
d_gene: NA
abundance: many
j_gene: TRBJ1-3

CDR3aa: CASSASGHSYEQYF
CDR3nt: TGCGCCAGCAGCGCTAGCGGCCACTCCTACGAGCAGTACTTC
v_gene: TRBV4-1
d_gene: TRBD2
abundance: NA
j_gene: TRBJ2-7

CDR3aa: CASSSLGGEGNEQFF
CDR3nt: TGTGCCAGCAGTTCCCTTGGCGGGGAGGGCAATGAGCAGTTCTTC
v_gene: TRBV28
d_gene: TRBD2
abundance: NA
j_gene: TRBJ2-1

CDR3aa: CASSSLLSGWNTGELFF
CDR3nt: TGTGCCAGCAGTTCCCTCCTTAGCGGGTGGAACACCGGGGAGCTGTTTTTT
v_gene: TRBV27
d_gene: TRBD2
abundance: many
j_gene: TRBJ2-2

CDR3aa: CASSVSGDGSYEQYF
CDR3nt: TGTGCCAGCAGCGTTTCAGGGGACGGCTCCTACGAGCAGTACTTC
v_gene: TRBV9
d_gene: NA
abundance: few
j_gene: TRBJ2-7

CDR3aa: CASSPQGIEKLFF
CDR3nt: TGTGCCAGCTCCCCACAGGGGATTGAAAAACTGTTTTTT
v_gene: TRBV18
d_gene: TRBD1
abundance: many
j_gene: TRBJ1-4

CDR3aa: CASGQGRLAGGQETQYF
CDR3nt: TGTGCCAGCGGACAGGGTCGACTAGCGGGAGGGCAAGAGACCCAGTACTTC
v_gene: TRBV6-1
d_gene: TRBD2
abundance: NA
j_gene: TRBJ2-5

CDR3aa: CSVEDGGIAKNIQYF
CDR3nt: TGCAGCGTTGAAGATGGAGGCATAGCCAAAAACATTCAGTACTTC
v_gene: TRBV29-1
d_gene: NA
abundance: NA
j_gene: TRBJ2-4

CDR3aa: CASRVGVDITSSGANVLTF
CDR3nt: TGTGCCAGCAGAGTAGGCGTAGACATAACTAGCTCTGGGGCCAACGTCCTGACTTTC
v_gene: TRBV11-2
d_gene: NA
abundance: few
j_gene: TRBJ2-6

CDR3aa: CASSSPSGAFYEQYF
CDR3nt: TGTGCCAGCAGCTCACCCTCGGGGGCATTCTACGAACAGTACTTC
v_gene: TRBV7-9
d_gene: NA
abundance: many
j_gene: TRBJ2-7

CDR3aa: CASSPSGISTGELFF
CDR3nt: TGTGCCAGCAGCCCCTCCGGGATTTCCACCGGGGAGCTGTTTTTT
v_gene: TRBV13
d_gene: NA
abundance: many
j_gene: TRBJ2-2

CDR3aa: CSAEGGLNSPLHF
CDR3nt: TGCAGTGCGGAGGGGGGGCTGAATTCACCCCTCCACTTT
v_gene: TRBV20-1
d_gene: NA
abundance: many
j_gene: TRBJ1-6